This entry features one T cell receptor (beta chain) sequence. The source of the sample is a study of blood T cell repertoires in COVID-19. Study-level background: PBMCs, B-cell-depleted T cells, or T cells were the source of the cDNA or gDNA that made up the material.

Cohorts were determined from participant-reported clinical history. Per germline, CDR1 MGHRA and CDR2 YSYEKL. Germline trimming cut 2 bases from V and 6 bases from J; bases unmatched to any gene: 7. The CDR3 length is 16 residues. Produced via immunoSEQ multiplex PCR; TCRdb's table is partial and in-frame only. The data hold about 120,000 clones, with 80% to 85% observed a single time. Source material: PBMCs or T cells enriched from blood (not recorded which). The rearrangement joins TRBV4-1 to TRBJ1-3; 10 bases are a match to TRBD1. The origin of this receptor is a woman in her 30s who had recovered from COVID-19. CDR3 region: CASSQQGTGAENTIYF. The DNA for the CDR3 is TGCGCCAGCAGCCAACAAGGGACAGGGGCCGAAAACACCATATATTTT.